This T cell receptor (beta chain) is from a study of shared clonotypes between healthy human individuals. Study-wide points: Larger richness was generally estimated for naive than memory subsets.

In the CD4+ fraction, cells were divided into CD45RA+ naive and CD45RA-negative memory subsets. Original handling: ImmunoSEQ supplied junction-only sequences lacking quality scores, so filtering was different. Produced via immunoSEQ multiplex PCR; TCRdb's table is partial and in-frame only. V and J calls and clone size are copied from that table; D and trimming were computed from the DNA. The sample lists 2 million to 2.5 million clones; about 94% were seen once. The CDR3 consists of 13 residues. Germline V gene data show CDR1 as ENHRY and CDR2 as SYGVKD. The V gene lost 8 bases and the J gene lost 4 bases, with 14 bases spanning the gap. As concerns this clone: The target antigen is unknown.

This sequence joins TRBV10-3 and TRBJ1-2; D may be TRBD1 (6 bases). The sequenced sample was naive CD4+ T cells sorted from blood. Stated subset: CD45RA+ positively selected. This sequence was found in a man aged 18 to 35 in good health. CDR3 residues: CAIERGAGYGYTF. CDR3 coding DNA: TGTGCCATCGAAAGGGGGGCTGGCTATGGCTACACCTTC.